Presented here are 10 T cell receptor beta chains from one specimen sequenced in a study of blood T cell repertoires in COVID-19. TCRdb's copy holds only in-frame clones and misses some; the assay was immunoSEQ multiplex PCR. The sample holds about 62,000 clones; around nine tenths are singletons and the top ten take more than 0.8%. Sequences were obtained from peripheral blood. The receptors here all came from a man between 65 and 85 years old with acute or convalescent COVID-19.

In the case of this clone: One end of the junction does not line up with germline, which may come from a read error. This chain connects TRBV6-1 to TRBJ1-1, with 12 bases aligning to TRBD1. The V gene's germline CDR1 is MNHNS and CDR2 SASEGT. The CDR3 consists of 14 residues. For the CDR3, the DNA is TGTGCCAGCAGGGAAGGGACAGGGGGCTTTGAAGCTTTCTTT. Encoded protein: CASREGTGGFEAFF.

The chain employs TRBV7-2 and TRBJ2-5; D gene uncertain. Germline CDR1 is SGHTA and CDR2 is FQGNSA. The CDR3 has 14 residues. Trimming pared 5 bases from V and 5 bases from J, leaving 15 bases between. The CDR3 DNA reads as TGTGCCAGCAGCCTAGTGGCTGGGCGTGAGACCCAGTACTTC. It encodes CASSLVAGRETQYF.

This clone was recorded once. The CDR3 bases are TGTGCCAGCAGCACCCGGGCAGGGGGCGTTTACACTAATGAAAAACTGTTTTTT. This gives the protein CASSTRAGGVYTNEKLFF. This chain joins TRBV9 and TRBJ1-4; 8 bases match TRBD1. The CDR3 is made up of 18 amino acids. The V segment lost 4 bases and the J segment 2 bases; nucleotides outside the gene matches: 13. Germline V gene sequence: CDR1 SGDLS, CDR2 YYNGEE.

The sample holds one count of this clone. The CDR3 DNA sequence: TGTGCCAGTACTAAAACCCAGGGGGCATATGAAAAACTGTTTTTT. It translates to CASTKTQGAYEKLFF. The chain carries TRBV6-5 and TRBJ1-4; 8 bases agree with TRBD1. CDR1 is MNHEY, CDR2 SVGAGI, per germline. This CDR3 contains 15 residues. After removal of 9 bases from V and 6 bases from J, the junction contained 12 bases not matched to a gene.

This sequence joins TRBV21-1 and TRBJ1-3; the tabulated D call, TRBD1, remains unverified against the DNA. TRBV21-1 has pseudogene status. The CDR3 spans 17 residues. The CDR3 DNA reads as TGTGCCAGCAGCAAAGGTCGTGACAGACTCCCTGGAAACACCATATATTTT. It specifies CASSKGRDRLPGNTIYF.

The rearrangement uses TRBV6-5 and TRBJ2-5; D call uncertain. CDR1 is MNHEY, CDR2 SVGAGI, per germline. The CDR3 consists of 14 residues. V lost 6 bases to trimming and J lost 2 bases, with 13 bases between them. In nucleotides, the CDR3 is TGTGCCAGCAGCTTAAATGGGCCACAAGAGACCCAGTACTTC. Its protein product is CASSLNGPQETQYF.

The chain recombines TRBV3-1 (or the pseudogene TRBV3-2) with TRBJ2-3; 8 bases align to TRBD2. J was trimmed by 7 bases and V by 6 bases; bases with no gene match: 6. The CDR3 runs 13 residues. Germline lookup yields CDR1 LGHDT and CDR2 YNNKEL (reference sequence). The DNA for the CDR3 is TGTGCCAGCAGTCAAAGCGGGGGAAATACGCAGTATTTT. It yields the protein CASSQSGGNTQYF.

The genes are TRBV5-4 and TRBJ2-2, with TRBD1 matching over 12 bases. Germline V CDR1 and CDR2: SGHNT, YYREEE (reference sequence). The CDR3 has 16 residues. Unmatched junction bases numbered 8, after V lost 4 bases and J lost 7 bases. CDR3 in DNA: TGTGCCAGCAGCCGCCGGGACAGGGGGCGTATCGGGGAGCTGTTTTTT. Its translation: CASSRRDRGRIGELFF.

The chain combines TRBV6-5 with TRBJ2-7, with D tentatively TRBD2 (6 bases). The V end lost 6 bases, the J end lost 5 bases, and 11 bases lay between the germline ends. The germline V gene has CDR1 MNHEY and CDR2 SVGAGI. This CDR3 has 12 amino acids. CDR3 in amino acids: CASRTAGNEQYF. The DNA for the CDR3 is TGTGCCAGCAGGACGGCGGGGAACGAGCAGTACTTC.

The chain links TRBV19 to TRBJ1-2; no definite D call. The CDR3 spans 13 residues. Germline values: CDR1 LNHDA, CDR2 SQIVND (reference sequence). The V gene lost 7 bases and the J gene lost 3 bases, with 12 bases spanning the gap. The CDR3 loop is CASTTGWDYGYTF. The CDR3, as DNA: TGTGCCAGTACCACGGGTTGGGACTATGGCTACACCTTC. The full variable domain, in which reference TRBV19 and TRBJ1-2 provide the parts outside the CDR3, is DGGITQSPKYLFRKEGQNVTLSCEQNLNHDAMYWYRQDPGQGLRLIYYSQIVNDFQKGDIAEGYSVSREKKESFPLTVTSAQKNPTAFYLCASTTGWDYGYTFGSGTRLTVV.